Presented here are 20 T cell receptor beta chains from one specimen sequenced in a study of circulating CD8 cells and anti-PD-1 response in melanoma. Sorting of live CD3+CD8+TCRalphabeta+ cells by PD-1 and/or TIGIT gave four subsets. TCR libraries were prepared from around 15 ng of total RNA with the QIAseq Immune Repertoire TCR panel. One entry per CDR3 protein results from TCRdb running MiXCR on the reads. Among roughly 2,300 distinct CDR3 sequences listed, approximately 6.8% were seen once. The input for sequencing was CD8+ T cells from PBMCs, taken at baseline or after one month of anti-PD-1 therapy (not recorded which). The source of these receptors is a human donor with melanoma.

This clonotype rates as medium-sized. The J gene is TRBJ2-1, the V gene TRBV5-6, with TRBD1 identical over 9 bases. This CDR3 has 14 amino acids. The germline CDR1 and CDR2 sequences are SGHDT and YYEEEE. Unmatched junction bases numbered 7, after V lost 4 bases and J lost 8 bases. The CDR3: CASSTRDRVDEQFF. CDR3 DNA: TGTGCCAGCAGCACCCGGGACAGGGTGGATGAGCAGTTCTTC.

This clonotype is labeled as medium-sized. The chain has TRBV19 and TRBJ2-7; D is unresolved. Germline CDR1 LNHDA, CDR2 SQIVND (reference sequence). Trimming pared 3 bases from V and 0 bases from J, leaving 12 bases between. There are 15 residues in the CDR3. The CDR3 sequence: CASSISAASSYEQYF. The DNA for the CDR3 is TGTGCCAGTAGTATTTCGGCAGCTAGCTCCTACGAGCAGTACTTC. The variable domain in full, completed from reference TRBV19 and TRBJ2-7, reads DGGITQSPKYLFRKEGQNVTLSCEQNLNHDAMYWYRQDPGQGLRLIYYSQIVNDFQKGDIAEGYSVSREKKESFPLTVTSAQKNPTAFYLCASSISAASSYEQYFGPGTRLTVT.

By sample fraction, this clonotype is medium-sized. The V gene is TRBV29-1, the J gene TRBJ2-1, with D possibly being TRBD1 (6 bases). CDR1 and CDR2 from the germline V gene are SQVTM and ANQGSEA. This CDR3 is built from 15 residues. V lost 0 bases and J 2 bases, leaving 11 bases between the germline ends. This CDR3 is CSVEDLRTAYNEQFF. DNA of the CDR3: TGCAGCGTTGAAGATCTTAGGACAGCCTACAATGAGCAGTTCTTC.

By proportion, this clonotype is medium-sized (0.01 to 0.1%). J is TRBJ1-2 and V is TRBV28; D is undetermined. The germline gives CDR1 MDHEN, CDR2 SYDVKM. The V and J ends lost 4 bases and 8 bases respectively, with 14 bases between them. The CDR3 covers 13 residues. The CDR3 sequence is CASSSHRQDGYTF. CDR3 sequence (DNA): TGTGCCAGCAGTTCCCATCGGCAGGACGGCTACACCTTC.

V is TRBV12-3 or TRBV12-4 and J is TRBJ1-1, with 7 bases that match TRBD1. This CDR3 comprises 14 residues. The junction had 8 bases not matched to a gene; V was cut back by 3 bases and J by 7 bases. In nucleotides, the CDR3 is TGTGCCAGCAGTTTCAGGGGGAGGGAGAGTGAAGCTTTCTTT. Encoded protein: CASSFRGRESEAFF.

By sample share, this clonotype is medium-sized (0.01 to 0.1%). The gene calls are TRBV19 and TRBJ2-1; tentative D call: TRBD2 (7 bases). The CDR3 consists of 14 residues. V dropped 3 bases and J dropped 7 bases, with 13 bases sitting between them. Per germline, CDR1 LNHDA and CDR2 SQIVND (reference sequence). CDR3 coding DNA: TGTGCCAGTAGTATGATGGGGGGGCGTAATGAGCAGTTCTTC. Protein: CASSMMGGRNEQFF.

Turning to this clonotype: A much larger clone differs from this one at a single base, so this may be a read error. The rearrangement joins TRBV7-3 to TRBJ2-1; D remains ambiguous. This CDR3 region has 12 residues. Germline CDR1 is SGHTA and CDR2 is FQGTGA. V was shortened by 0 bases and J by 8 bases, with 5 bases between the two germline ends. The CDR3 reads CASSLTPDEQFF. The CDR3 bases are TGTGCCAGCAGCTTAACCCCGGATGAGCAGTTCTTC. The variable domain in full, with the rest retrieved from reference TRBV7-3 and TRBJ2-1, is GAGVSQTPSNKVTEKGKYVELRCDPISGHTALYWYRQSLGQGPEFLIYFQGTGAADDSGLPNDRFFAVRPEGSVSTLKIQRTERGDSAVYLCASSLTPDEQFFGPGTRLTVL.

In this sample, this clonotype turned up a few times. The junction differs from germline at one of its ends, possibly a read error. The genes are TRBV19 and TRBJ2-3, with D possibly being TRBD1 (7 bases). This CDR3 spans 15 amino acids. Looked up from germline, CDR1 is LNHDA and CDR2 is SQIVND (reference sequence). CDR3 in amino acids: CASTQGGFRTDTQCF. DNA for the CDR3: TGTGCCAGTACCCAGGGGGGCTTTAGGACAGATACGCAGTGTTTT.

By its share, this clonotype is medium-sized. This chain joins TRBV12-3 or TRBV12-4 and TRBJ2-1, with 9 bases that match TRBD1. The ends lost 7 bases at V and 8 bases at J; junction bases unmatched: 6. The CDR3 loop spans 13 amino acids. The DNA of the CDR3 is TGTGCCAGCAAGGGGACAGGGCTAGATGAGCAGTTCTTC. As protein: CASKGTGLDEQFF.

This clonotype counts as medium-sized. The chain is built from TRBV5-4 and TRBJ2-7, with 8 bases identical to TRBD2. The V and J ends lost 7 bases and 3 bases, in that order; junction bases with no gene match: 18. CDR3 length: 17 residues. Per the germline V gene, CDR1 is SGHNT and CDR2 is YYREEE (reference sequence). Here the CDR3 reads CASGPGFIAGLHYEQYF. CDR3 sequence (DNA): TGTGCCAGCGGACCCGGTTTTATAGCGGGGTTACACTACGAGCAGTACTTC.

Judged by abundance, this clonotype is medium-sized. The chain recombines TRBV5-1 with TRBJ2-3, with D unresolved. Deletions cut 1 base from V and 0 bases from J, with 12 bases between. The CDR3 sequence is 16 residues long. Germline lookup yields CDR1 SGHRS and CDR2 YFSETQ. The CDR3 loop reads CASSLNTAISTDTQYF. In nucleotides, the CDR3 is TGCGCCAGCAGCTTGAACACGGCGATCAGCACAGATACGCAGTATTTT.

By sample share, this clonotype is medium-sized. The gene calls are TRBV7-2 and TRBJ2-7; no reliable D call. The germline gives CDR1 SGHTA, CDR2 FQGNSA. Trimming removed 2 bases at V and 2 bases at J, with 13 bases between. This CDR3 is built from 15 residues. CDR3 sequence (DNA): TGTGCCAGCAGCTTATCTGGCAGAACCACCTACGAGCAGTACTTC. Translating gives CASSLSGRTTYEQYF.

By sample fraction, this clonotype is medium-sized (0.01 to 0.1%). Written as DNA, the CDR3 is TGTGCCAGCAGTGTCGGTACAACCCACTATGGCTACACCTTC. This encodes CASSVGTTHYGYTF. This chain links TRBV27 with TRBJ1-2; D uncertain. Germline V gene data show CDR1 as MNHEY and CDR2 as SMNVEV (reference sequence). The CDR3 totals 14 residues. The V and J ends lost 5 bases and 3 bases respectively, with 13 bases between them.

By frequency in the sample, this clonotype is medium-sized. This chain connects TRBV27 to TRBJ2-2, with D tentatively TRBD1 (5 bases). The CDR3 consists of 14 residues. Trimming took off 3 bases at V and 5 bases at J, with 10 bases between the two ends. Germline CDR1 is MNHEY and CDR2 is SMNVEV (reference sequence). CDR3 in DNA: TGTGCCAGCAGTTTCAGGGTTTCTACCGGGGAGCTGTTTTTT. It specifies CASSFRVSTGELFF.

This clonotype is medium-sized. DNA of the CDR3: TGTGCCAGTAGTACTAGCGGGCGTTCCTACGAGCAGTACTTC. This sequence encodes CASSTSGRSYEQYF. The J gene is TRBJ2-7, the V gene TRBV19; the match to TRBD2 covers 8 bases. Losses at the gene ends were 4 bases for V and 1 base for J; bases not matched to a gene: 3. CDR3 length: 14 residues. The V gene's germline CDR1 is LNHDA and CDR2 SQIVND (reference sequence).

By its share, this clonotype is medium-sized (0.01 to 0.1%). The rearrangement links TRBV4-1 to TRBJ2-3; a possible D gene is TRBD2 (5 bases). CDR1 and CDR2 (germline): MGHRA, YSYEKL. The CDR3 has 13 residues. V lost 1 base and J lost 5, with 7 bases in between. Written as DNA, the CDR3 is TGCGCCAGCAGCCAAGTAGGAGGAGATACGCAGTATTTT. Encoded protein: CASSQVGGDTQYF.

This clonotype is labeled as medium-sized. The CDR3 DNA is TGTGCCAGCAGTTTCAGGGTTACTGAAGCTTTCTTT. This sequence encodes CASSFRVTEAFF. This sequence joins TRBV28 and TRBJ1-1; TRBD1 is a possible D gene (5 bases). V was shortened by 3 bases and J by 5 bases, with 7 bases between the two germline ends. The CDR3 has 12 amino acids. Germline values: CDR1 MDHEN, CDR2 SYDVKM.

By sample share, this clonotype is medium-sized. This sequence joins TRBV24-1 and TRBJ2-1; TRBD1 agrees at 7 bases. This CDR3 region has 16 residues. V shed 4 bases and J 5 bases; nucleotides not matched to a gene: 10. Germline-derived CDR1 and CDR2 are KGHDR and SFDVKD. The CDR3 nucleotides are TGTGCCACCAGTGACCGAGGCTGGACAGGTAACAATGAGCAGTTCTTC. It translates to CATSDRGWTGNNEQFF.

This clonotype counts as medium-sized. The chain employs TRBV19 and TRBJ2-7; perhaps TRBD2 as D (5 bases). This CDR3 is built from 13 residues. Deletions cut 10 bases from V and 3 bases from J, with 16 bases between. Germline CDR1 LNHDA, CDR2 SQIVND (reference sequence). CDR3 amino acids: CATGFGESYEQYF. CDR3 DNA: TGTGCCACCGGCTTTGGGGAGAGCTACGAGCAGTACTTC. Together with reference TRBV19 and TRBJ2-7, the CDR3 gives the full variable domain: DGGITQSPKYLFRKEGQNVTLSCEQNLNHDAMYWYRQDPGQGLRLIYYSQIVNDFQKGDIAEGYSVSREKKESFPLTVTSAQKNPTAFYLCATGFGESYEQYFGPGTRLTVT.

This clonotype is categorized as large. This chain connects TRBV4-1 to TRBJ2-7, with 10 bases lining up with TRBD2. CDR1 and CDR2 from the germline V gene are MGHRA and YSYEKL. The CDR3 sequence is 16 residues long. J gave up 2 bases and V 1 base, and 5 bases lay outside the gene matches. CDR3 coding DNA: TGCGCCAGCAGCCAAGTTCAACTAGCGGGAACCTACGAGCAGTACTTC. It specifies CASSQVQLAGTYEQYF.